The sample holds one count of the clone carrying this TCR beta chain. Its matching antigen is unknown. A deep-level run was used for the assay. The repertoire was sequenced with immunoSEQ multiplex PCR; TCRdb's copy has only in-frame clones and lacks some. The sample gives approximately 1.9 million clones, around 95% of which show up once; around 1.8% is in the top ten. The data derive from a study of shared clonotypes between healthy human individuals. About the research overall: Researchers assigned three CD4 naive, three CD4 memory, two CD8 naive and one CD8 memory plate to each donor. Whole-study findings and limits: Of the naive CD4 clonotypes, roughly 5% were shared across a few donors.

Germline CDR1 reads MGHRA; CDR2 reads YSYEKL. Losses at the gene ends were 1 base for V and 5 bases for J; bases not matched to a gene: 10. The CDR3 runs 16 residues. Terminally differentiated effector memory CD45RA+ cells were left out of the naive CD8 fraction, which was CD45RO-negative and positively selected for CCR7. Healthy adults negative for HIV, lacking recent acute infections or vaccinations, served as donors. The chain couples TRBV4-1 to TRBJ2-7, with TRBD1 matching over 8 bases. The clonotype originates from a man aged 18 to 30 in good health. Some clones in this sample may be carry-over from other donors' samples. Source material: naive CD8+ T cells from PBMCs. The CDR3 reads CASSQVGRGRFDEQYF. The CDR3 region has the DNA TGCGCCAGCAGCCAAGTCGGCAGGGGGCGCTTCGACGAGCAGTACTTC.